The T cell receptor beta chain described here comes from a study of early T cells in non-severe SARS-CoV-2 infection. The CDR3 totals 14 residues. Unmatched junction bases numbered 10, after V lost 8 bases and J lost 9 bases. TCRdb recomputed calls from the 5' RACE reads with MiXCR, one row per CDR3 protein. Of around 33,000 distinct CDR3 sequences listed, about 4.6% were seen once; the top ten hold about 12%. In regard to this clonotype: Given a much more abundant clone one base away, this may be a read error.

Sequenced input: whole blood. The source is an adult who was a healthcare worker with PCR-confirmed SARS-CoV-2 infection or an uninfected control (not recorded which). The chain joins TRBV12-3 or TRBV12-4 to TRBJ1-4; 9 nucleotides line up with TRBD1. CDR3 protein: CASGPGQGGQKLFF. CDR3 nucleotides: TGTGCCAGCGGTCCGGGACAGGGCGGACAAAAACTGTTTTTT.